These T cell receptor beta chains were read from a single sample in a study of T cells in Graves' hyperthyroidism and ophthalmopathy. TCRdb reprocessed the multiplex PCR reads with MiXCR, giving one entry per CDR3 protein. This sample has about 710,000 distinct CDR3 sequences, with roughly 17% found just once. The sample comprised blood. The receptors here all came from a young man with Graves' hyperthyroidism. CDR3s include the opening cysteine and the closing phenylalanine or tryptophan. The order of the fields is D gene, clone size, V gene, J gene, CDR3 protein, CDR3 DNA. D genes are given only for firm matches. Size tells how often a clone was seen (once, few, many) or the class of an expanded clone, and some rows leave it out.

d_call: TRBD2
clone_size: -
v_call: TRBV6-1
j_call: TRBJ2-1
cdr3_aa: CAIRELAGGGSEQFF
cdr3_nt: TGTGCCATCAGGGAACTAGCGGGAGGTGGGAGTGAGCAGTTCTTC

d_call: -
clone_size: few
v_call: TRBV4-1
j_call: TRBJ2-2
cdr3_aa: CASSRTPTRNTGELFF
cdr3_nt: TGCGCCAGCAGCCGCACCCCCACTCGGAACACCGGGGAGCTGTTTTTT

d_call: -
clone_size: -
v_call: TRBV10-3
j_call: TRBJ2-7
cdr3_aa: CAISESGGTVYEQYF
cdr3_nt: TGTGCCATCAGTGAGTCGGGGGGTACTGTCTACGAGCAGTACTTC

d_call: -
clone_size: -
v_call: TRBV18
j_call: TRBJ2-1
cdr3_aa: CASSPPTGRYNEQFF
cdr3_nt: TGTGCCAGCTCACCACCGACAGGGAGGTACAATGAGCAGTTCTTC

d_call: TRBD2
clone_size: -
v_call: TRBV7-3
j_call: TRBJ2-1
cdr3_aa: CASSPDSSGRGNEQFF
cdr3_nt: TGTGCCAGCAGCCCCGATTCTAGCGGGAGGGGAAATGAGCAGTTCTTC

d_call: -
clone_size: many
v_call: TRBV6-1
j_call: TRBJ1-2
cdr3_aa: CASSSQPLQRNYGYTF
cdr3_nt: TGTGCCAGCAGTTCACAACCCCTACAGCGTAACTATGGCTACACCTTC

d_call: -
clone_size: -
v_call: TRBV7-2
j_call: TRBJ2-3
cdr3_aa: CASSLEPLTDTQYF
cdr3_nt: TGTGCCAGCAGCTTAGAGCCCCTCACAGATACGCAGTATTTT

d_call: -
clone_size: many
v_call: TRBV28
j_call: TRBJ2-7
cdr3_aa: CASFSYPEGRIGSYEQYF
cdr3_nt: TGTGCCAGCTTCTCCTATCCCGAAGGACGAATTGGGTCCTACGAGCAGTACTTC

d_call: TRBD1
clone_size: few
v_call: TRBV12-3/TRBV12-4
j_call: TRBJ2-5
cdr3_aa: CASSLRDRARQETQYF
cdr3_nt: TGTGCCAGCAGTTTAAGGGACAGGGCTCGACAAGAGACCCAGTACTTC

d_call: -
clone_size: -
v_call: TRBV6-2/TRBV6-3
j_call: TRBJ2-5
cdr3_aa: CASKAPGQETQYF
cdr3_nt: TGTGCCAGCAAGGCTCCGGGGCAAGAGACCCAGTACTTC

d_call: -
clone_size: many
v_call: TRBV13
j_call: TRBJ2-1
cdr3_aa: CASSLVLREQFF
cdr3_nt: TGTGCCAGCAGCTTAGTACTCCGGGAGCAGTTCTTC

d_call: -
clone_size: many
v_call: TRBV12-3/TRBV12-4
j_call: TRBJ2-2
cdr3_aa: CASSPRGAGELFF
cdr3_nt: TGTGCCAGCAGCCCTCGGGGCGCCGGGGAGCTGTTTTTT

d_call: TRBD1
clone_size: -
v_call: TRBV6-2/TRBV6-3
j_call: TRBJ2-2
cdr3_aa: CASETGGDTGELFF
cdr3_nt: TGTGCCAGCGAAACAGGGGGAGACACCGGGGAGCTGTTTTTT

d_call: -
clone_size: few
v_call: TRBV3-1
j_call: TRBJ2-2
cdr3_aa: CASSQGQSTGELFF
cdr3_nt: TGTGCCAGCAGCCAAGGCCAGAGCACCGGGGAGCTGTTTTTT

d_call: TRBD2
clone_size: few
v_call: TRBV7-6
j_call: TRBJ2-7
cdr3_aa: CASSLGLAGGFPYEQYF
cdr3_nt: TGTGCCAGCAGCTTGGGACTAGCGGGAGGATTTCCCTACGAGCAGTACTTC

d_call: -
clone_size: many
v_call: TRBV18
j_call: TRBJ1-1
cdr3_aa: CASSPPTGRMNTEAFF
cdr3_nt: TGTGCCAGCTCACCACCGACGGGACGTATGAACACTGAAGCTTTCTTT

d_call: -
clone_size: many
v_call: TRBV18
j_call: TRBJ2-5
cdr3_aa: CASSPPAQETQYF
cdr3_nt: TGTGCCAGCTCACCCCCAGCCCAAGAGACCCAGTACTTC

d_call: TRBD1
clone_size: many
v_call: TRBV7-8
j_call: TRBJ2-5
cdr3_aa: CASSLDRVSETQYF
cdr3_nt: TGTGCCAGCAGCTTGGACAGGGTTTCCGAGACCCAGTACTTC

d_call: -
clone_size: many
v_call: TRBV9
j_call: TRBJ2-7
cdr3_aa: CASTPQPEGYEQYF
cdr3_nt: TGTGCCAGCACCCCTCAACCCGAAGGTTACGAGCAGTACTTC

d_call: -
clone_size: -
v_call: TRBV28
j_call: TRBJ1-2
cdr3_aa: CASTTGRDTQRAGGTF
cdr3_nt: TGTGCCAGCACCACAGGCCGGGACACCCAAAGAGCGGGGGGCACCTTC

d_call: -
clone_size: few
v_call: TRBV19
j_call: TRBJ1-1
cdr3_aa: CASSWATQGNTEAFF
cdr3_nt: TGTGCCAGTAGTTGGGCCACACAGGGGAACACTGAAGCTTTCTTT

d_call: TRBD2
clone_size: many
v_call: TRBV12-3/TRBV12-4
j_call: TRBJ2-3
cdr3_aa: CAVRLAGGTDTQYF
cdr3_nt: TGTGCCGTCAGACTAGCGGGAGGAACAGATACGCAGTATTTT

d_call: -
clone_size: many
v_call: TRBV12-3/TRBV12-4
j_call: TRBJ2-5
cdr3_aa: CASSLAWIAWETQYF
cdr3_nt: TGTGCCAGCAGTTTAGCGTGGATAGCGTGGGAGACCCAGTACTTC